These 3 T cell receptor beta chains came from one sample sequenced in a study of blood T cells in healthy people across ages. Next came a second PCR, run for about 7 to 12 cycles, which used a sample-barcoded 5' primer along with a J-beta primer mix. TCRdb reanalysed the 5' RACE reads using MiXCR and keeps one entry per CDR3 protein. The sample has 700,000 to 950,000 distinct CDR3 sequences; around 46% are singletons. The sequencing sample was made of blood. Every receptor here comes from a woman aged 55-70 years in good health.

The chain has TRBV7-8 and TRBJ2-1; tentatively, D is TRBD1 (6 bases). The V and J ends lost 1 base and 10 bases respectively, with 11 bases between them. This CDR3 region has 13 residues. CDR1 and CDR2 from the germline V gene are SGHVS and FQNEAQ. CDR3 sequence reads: CASSLVTGHEQFF. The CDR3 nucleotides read TGTGCCAGCAGCTTAGTGACAGGACACGAGCAGTTCTTC.

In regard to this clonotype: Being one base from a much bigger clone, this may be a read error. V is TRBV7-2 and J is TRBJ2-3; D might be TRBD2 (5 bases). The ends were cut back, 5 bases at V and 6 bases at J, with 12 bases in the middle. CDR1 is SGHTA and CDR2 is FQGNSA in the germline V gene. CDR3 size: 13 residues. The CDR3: CASSVWERDTQYF. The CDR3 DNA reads TGTGCCAGCAGCGTATGGGAGAGGGATACGCAGTATTTT.

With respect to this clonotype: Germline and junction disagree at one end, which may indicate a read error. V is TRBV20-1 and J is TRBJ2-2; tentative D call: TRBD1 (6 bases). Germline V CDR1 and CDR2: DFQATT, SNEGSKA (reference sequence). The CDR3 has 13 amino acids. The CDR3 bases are TGCAGTGCTAGAACAGGGAACCCCGGGGAGCTGTTTTTT. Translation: CSARTGNPGELFF.